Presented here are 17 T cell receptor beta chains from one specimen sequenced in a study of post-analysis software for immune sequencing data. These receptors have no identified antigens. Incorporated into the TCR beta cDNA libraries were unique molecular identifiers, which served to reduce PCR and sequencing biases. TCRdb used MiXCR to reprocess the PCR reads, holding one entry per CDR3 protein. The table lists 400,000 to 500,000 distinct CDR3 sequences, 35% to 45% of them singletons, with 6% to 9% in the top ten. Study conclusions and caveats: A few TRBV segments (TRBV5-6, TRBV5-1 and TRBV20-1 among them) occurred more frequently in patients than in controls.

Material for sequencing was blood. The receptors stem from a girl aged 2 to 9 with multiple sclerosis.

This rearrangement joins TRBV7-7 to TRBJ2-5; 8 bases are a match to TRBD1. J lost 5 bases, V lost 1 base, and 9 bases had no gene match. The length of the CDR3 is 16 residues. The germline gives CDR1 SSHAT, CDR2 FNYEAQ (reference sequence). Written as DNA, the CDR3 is TGTGCCAGCAGCTTAGGCGGGACAGGCTTTCGGGAGACCCAGTACTTC. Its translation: CASSLGGTGFRETQYF. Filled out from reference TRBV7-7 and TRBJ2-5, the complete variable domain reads GAGVSQSPRYKVTKRGQDVTLRCDPISSHATLYWYQQALGQGPEFLTYFNYEAQPDKSGLPSDRFSAERPEGSISTLTIQRTEQRDSAMYRCASSLGGTGFRETQYFGPGTRLLVL.

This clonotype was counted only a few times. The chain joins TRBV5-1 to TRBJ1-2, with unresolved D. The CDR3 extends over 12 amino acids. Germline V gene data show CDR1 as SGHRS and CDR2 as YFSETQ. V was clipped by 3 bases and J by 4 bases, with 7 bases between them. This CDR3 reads CASSSRFYGYTF. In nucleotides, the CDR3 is TGCGCCAGCAGCTCGCGTTTCTATGGCTACACCTTC.

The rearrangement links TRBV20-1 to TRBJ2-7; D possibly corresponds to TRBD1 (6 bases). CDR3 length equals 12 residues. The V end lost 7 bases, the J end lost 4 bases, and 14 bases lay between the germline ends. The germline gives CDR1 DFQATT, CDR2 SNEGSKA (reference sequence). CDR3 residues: CSVRQDTYEQYF. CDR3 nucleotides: TGCAGTGTCAGACAGGACACGTACGAGCAGTACTTC.

In nucleotides, the CDR3 is TGCAGTGTCCTTGATGGGTCTAACTATGGCTACACCTTC. Encoded protein: CSVLDGSNYGYTF. The V gene is TRBV20-1, the J gene TRBJ1-2, with D hard to call. The CDR3 length is 13 residues. Germline assignment: CDR1 DFQATT and CDR2 SNEGSKA (reference sequence). V lost 7 bases and J 0 bases, leaving 12 bases between the germline ends.

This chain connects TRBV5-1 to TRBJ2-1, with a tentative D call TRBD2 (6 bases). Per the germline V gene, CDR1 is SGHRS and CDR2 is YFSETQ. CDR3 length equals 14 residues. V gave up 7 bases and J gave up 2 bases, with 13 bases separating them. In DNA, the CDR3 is TGCGCCAGCTCCGGGACTCCGGCCTACAATGAGCAGTTCTTC. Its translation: CASSGTPAYNEQFF.

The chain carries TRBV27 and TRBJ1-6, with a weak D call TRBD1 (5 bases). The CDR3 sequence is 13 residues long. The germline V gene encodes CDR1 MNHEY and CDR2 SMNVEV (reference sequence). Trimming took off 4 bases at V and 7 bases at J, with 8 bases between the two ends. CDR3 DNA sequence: TGTGCCAGCAGTTCAGGGCACAATTCACCCCTCCACTTT. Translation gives CASSSGHNSPLHF.

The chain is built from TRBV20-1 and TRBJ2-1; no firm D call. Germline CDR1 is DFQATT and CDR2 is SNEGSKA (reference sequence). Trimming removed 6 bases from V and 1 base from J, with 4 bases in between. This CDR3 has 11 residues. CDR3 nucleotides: TGCAGTGCGTTATCCTACAATGAGCAGTTCTTC. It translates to CSALSYNEQFF.

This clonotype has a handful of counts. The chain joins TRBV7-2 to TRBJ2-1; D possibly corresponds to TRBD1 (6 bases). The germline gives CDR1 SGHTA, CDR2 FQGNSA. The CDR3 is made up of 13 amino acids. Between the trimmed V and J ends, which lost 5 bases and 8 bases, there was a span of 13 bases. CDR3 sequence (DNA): TGTGCCAGCAGCCGATTACAGGGCGATGAGCAGTTCTTC. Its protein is CASSRLQGDEQFF.

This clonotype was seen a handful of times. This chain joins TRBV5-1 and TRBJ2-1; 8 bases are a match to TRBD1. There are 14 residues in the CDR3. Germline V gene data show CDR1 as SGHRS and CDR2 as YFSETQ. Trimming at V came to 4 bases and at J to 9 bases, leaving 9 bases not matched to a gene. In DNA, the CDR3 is TGCGCCAGCAGCCTGGGCGGACAGGGAGGTGAGCAGTTCTTC. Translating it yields CASSLGGQGGEQFF.

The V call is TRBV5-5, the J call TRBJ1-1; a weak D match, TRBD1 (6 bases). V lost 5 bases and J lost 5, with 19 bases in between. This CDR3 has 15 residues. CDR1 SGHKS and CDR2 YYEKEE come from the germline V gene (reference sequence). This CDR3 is CASRQGPLGGTEAFF. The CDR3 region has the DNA TGTGCCAGCAGGCAGGGGCCCTTGGGGGGGACTGAAGCTTTCTTT.

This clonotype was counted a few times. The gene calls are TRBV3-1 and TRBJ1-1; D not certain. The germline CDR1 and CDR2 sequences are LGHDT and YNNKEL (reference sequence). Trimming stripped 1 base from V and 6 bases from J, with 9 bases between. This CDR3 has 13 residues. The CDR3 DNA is TGTGCCAGCAGCCAAGCCGCCGGGTCTGAAGCTTTCTTT. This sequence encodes CASSQAAGSEAFF.

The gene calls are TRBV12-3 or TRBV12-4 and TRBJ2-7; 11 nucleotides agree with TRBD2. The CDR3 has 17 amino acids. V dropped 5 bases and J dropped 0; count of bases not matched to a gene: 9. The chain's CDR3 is CASSLTSGDSLSYEQYF. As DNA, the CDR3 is TGTGCCAGCAGTCTGACTAGCGGGGACTCACTCTCCTACGAGCAGTACTTC.

The CDR3 loop is CASSPSSGKDTQYF. The CDR3 DNA reads TGTGCCAGCAGCCCTTCTAGCGGGAAAGATACGCAGTATTTT. The chain links TRBV12-3 or TRBV12-4 to TRBJ2-3; 9 positions agree with TRBD2. The CDR3 is 14 residues long. J gave up 5 bases and V 6 bases, and 6 bases lay outside the gene matches.

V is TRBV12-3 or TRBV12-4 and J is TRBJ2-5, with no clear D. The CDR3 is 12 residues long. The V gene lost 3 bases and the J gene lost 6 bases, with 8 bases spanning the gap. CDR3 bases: TGTGCCAGCAGTTTGGGCTACAAGACCCAGTACTTC. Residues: CASSLGYKTQYF.

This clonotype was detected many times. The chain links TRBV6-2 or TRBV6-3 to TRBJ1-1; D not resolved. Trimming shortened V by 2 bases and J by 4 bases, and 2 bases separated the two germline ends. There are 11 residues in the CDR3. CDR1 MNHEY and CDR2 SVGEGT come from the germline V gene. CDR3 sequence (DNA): TGTGCCAGCAGTTACAGCACTGAAGCTTTCTTT. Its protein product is CASSYSTEAFF.

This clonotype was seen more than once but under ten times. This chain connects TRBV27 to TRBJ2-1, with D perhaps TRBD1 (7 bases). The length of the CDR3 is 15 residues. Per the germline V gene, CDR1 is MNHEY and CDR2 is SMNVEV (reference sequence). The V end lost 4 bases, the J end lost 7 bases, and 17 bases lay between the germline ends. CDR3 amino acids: CASSSPPSGGNEQFF. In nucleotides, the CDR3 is TGTGCCAGCAGTTCCCCTCCGTCAGGGGGGAATGAGCAGTTCTTC.

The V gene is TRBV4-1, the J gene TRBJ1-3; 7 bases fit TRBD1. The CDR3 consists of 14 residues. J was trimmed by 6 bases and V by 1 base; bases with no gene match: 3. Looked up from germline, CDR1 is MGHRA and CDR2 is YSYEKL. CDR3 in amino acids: CASSQVDRENTIYF. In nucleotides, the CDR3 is TGCGCCAGCAGCCAAGTTGACAGGGAAAACACCATATATTTT.